This T cell receptor (beta chain) comes out of a study of blood T cell repertoires in COVID-19. Sequencing was performed with immunoSEQ multiplex PCR; in TCRdb, only in-frame clones are kept and a portion is missing. The data show 450,000 or so clones, about 91% seen once. Trimming took 4 bases from V and 1 from J, leaving 11 bases between them. The germline CDR1 and CDR2 sequences are MNHNS and SASEGT. The CDR3 covers 16 residues. This chain joins TRBV6-1 and TRBJ2-6; possible D gene TRBD2, 6 bases. Sequenced material: peripheral blood. The TCR sequence derives from a man in his late teens or twenties with COVID-19, enrolled during active disease. As DNA, the CDR3 is TGTGCCAGCAGTGCAGTCGGGGGTTCTGGGGCCAACGTCCTGACTTTC. Amino acids: CASSAVGGSGANVLTF.